The next 14 T cell receptor beta chains were all read from a single sample in a study of T cells after yellow fever vaccination. TCRdb passed the 5' RACE reads through MiXCR, listing each CDR3 protein once. Here the sample spans under 600,000 distinct CDR3 sequences, 21% being singletons. Specimen: PBMCs, collected roughly 23 days after the first yellow fever vaccination. These receptor sequences come from a young man who received the YFV17D yellow fever vaccine.

The rearrangement uses TRBV7-2 and TRBJ2-2, with 9 bases that match TRBD2. The trim removed 5 bases at V and 6 bases at J, leaving 7 bases unmatched. CDR3 length equals 15 residues. CDR1 SGHTA and CDR2 FQGNSA come from the germline V gene. CDR3 DNA sequence: TGTGCCAGCAGCCTCACGCGGACTAGCGCCGGGGAGCTGTTTTTT. Residues: CASSLTRTSAGELFF. The full variable domain, with the rest looked up from reference TRBV7-2 and TRBJ2-2, is GAGVSQSPSNKVTEKGKDVELRCDPISGHTALYWYRQSLGQGLEFLIYFQGNSAPDKSGLPSDRFSAERTGGSVSTLTIQRTQQEDSAVYLCASSLTRTSAGELFFGEGSRLTVL.

The chain carries TRBV7-2 and TRBJ2-5; tentatively, D is TRBD2 (6 bases). With 6 bases removed from V and 5 bases from J, the gap between germline ends came to 13 bases. Looked up from germline, CDR1 is SGHTA and CDR2 is FQGNSA. The CDR3 length is 13 residues. The CDR3 bases are TGTGCCAGCAGGAGTGGGGGACTCGAGACCCAGTACTTC. It encodes CASRSGGLETQYF.

This chain joins TRBV7-2 and TRBJ1-1; perhaps TRBD1 as D (5 bases). Germline V gene sequence: CDR1 SGHTA, CDR2 FQGNSA. The CDR3 is 16 amino acids. The V end was cut by 6 bases, the J end by 2 bases, with 19 bases between. The CDR3 region is CASRRQGTASNTEAFF. CDR3 in DNA: TGTGCCAGCAGAAGGCAGGGTACAGCTTCTAACACTGAAGCTTTCTTT. Variable domain in full (rest from reference TRBV7-2 and TRBJ1-1): GAGVSQSPSNKVTEKGKDVELRCDPISGHTALYWYRQSLGQGLEFLIYFQGNSAPDKSGLPSDRFSAERTGGSVSTLTIQRTQQEDSAVYLCASRRQGTASNTEAFFGQGTRLTVV.

The chain has TRBV18 and TRBJ2-7, with TRBD2 identical over 9 bases. V shed 2 bases and J 3 bases; nucleotides not matched to a gene: 8. Germline assignment: CDR1 KGHSH and CDR2 LQKENI. This CDR3 is built from 16 residues. CDR3 bases: TGTGCCAGCTCACCAAGGGCTAGCGGGGACCACTACGAGCAGTACGTC. Translated: CASSPRASGDHYEQYV.

This clonotype came up a few times. The chain has TRBV20-1 and TRBJ2-2; unclear D gene. Germline CDR1 is DFQATT and CDR2 is SNEGSKA (reference sequence). V was trimmed by 8 bases and J by 6 bases, leaving 10 bases between them. This CDR3 is built from 11 residues. CDR3 DNA: TGCAGTTTTAATGTGGCCGGGGAGCTGTTTTTT. It codes for CSFNVAGELFF.

This clonotype has a handful of counts. V and J are TRBV30 and TRBJ2-1, with TRBD2 identical over 14 bases. CDR3 size: 15 residues. From germline, CDR1 is GTSNPN and CDR2 SVGIG (reference sequence). J lost 8 bases, V lost 2 bases, and 5 bases had no gene match. The CDR3 sequence: CAWSLGLAGGHEQFF. The CDR3 bases are TGTGCCTGGAGTCTCGGACTAGCGGGGGGCCATGAGCAGTTCTTC. Based on the CDR3 plus reference TRBV30 and TRBJ2-1, the full variable domain is SQTIHQWPATLVQPVGSPLSLECTVEGTSNPNLYWYRQAAGRGLQLLFYSVGIGQISSEVPQNLSASRPQDRQFILSSKKLLLSDSGFYLCAWSLGLAGGHEQFFGPGTRLTVL.

Concerning this clonotype: Relative to the germline gene, one junction end is altered; a read error may explain this. Here the CDR3 reads CALSGPPDSPLHF. The DNA of the CDR3 is TGTGCCCTCAGCGGCCCACCAGATTCACCCCTCCACTTT. The chain joins TRBV10-3 to TRBJ1-6; D gene uncertain. Looked up from germline, CDR1 is ENHRY and CDR2 is SYGVKD. The CDR3 loop spans 13 amino acids.

The chain carries TRBV5-1 and TRBJ1-2, with D tentatively TRBD1 (6 bases). CDR1 is SGHRS, CDR2 YFSETQ, per germline. The CDR3 runs 14 residues. Trimming took 0 bases from V and 4 from J, leaving 10 bases between them. CDR3 protein: CASSLGGDTYGYTF. CDR3 coding DNA: TGCGCCAGCAGCTTGGGAGGGGACACCTATGGCTACACCTTC.

In this sample, this clonotype turned up many times. V and J are TRBV5-6 and TRBJ1-4, with TRBD1 identical over 11 bases. CDR1 and CDR2 (germline): SGHDT, YYEEEE. The J segment lost 2 bases and the V segment lost 3 bases, leaving 0 bases of the junction unmatched. The CDR3 totals 15 residues. The CDR3 DNA reads TGTGCCAGCAGCTGGACAGGGGGCACTAATGAAAAACTGTTTTTT. Its protein is CASSWTGGTNEKLFF.

This clonotype was observed a few times. CDR3 DNA: TGTGCCAGCAGCGTCTTGTGGGGTCAGCCCCAGCATTTT. Encoded protein: CASSVLWGQPQHF. The rearrangement joins TRBV9 to TRBJ1-5; no reliable D call. Germline lookup yields CDR1 SGDLS and CDR2 YYNGEE. This CDR3 comprises 13 residues. Deletions cut 2 bases from V and 6 bases from J, with 9 bases between.

This chain links TRBV18 with TRBJ2-1, with 7 bases that match TRBD2. Germline values: CDR1 KGHSH, CDR2 LQKENI. The CDR3 is made up of 17 amino acids. Trimming took 3 bases from V and 1 from J; bases not matched to a gene: 9. The CDR3 nucleotides are TGTGCCAGCTCACCGCCCAACCGGGGAGGGTCCTACAATGAGCAGTTCTTC. This translates into CASSPPNRGGSYNEQFF.

Only a few counts were recorded for this clonotype. The J gene is TRBJ2-1, the V gene TRBV28; D possibly corresponds to TRBD1 (6 bases). V was clipped by 3 bases and J by 2 bases, with 11 bases between them. CDR3 length: 15 amino acids. Germline CDR1 reads MDHEN; CDR2 reads SYDVKM. Here the CDR3 reads CASSFGRGPYNEQFF. The CDR3 DNA reads TGTGCCAGCAGTTTTGGCAGGGGCCCCTACAATGAGCAGTTCTTC.

The J gene is TRBJ2-5, the V gene TRBV7-3; 8 bases agree with TRBD2. V was clipped by 1 base and J by 5 bases; unmatched bases: 12. This CDR3 spans 17 amino acids. Looked up from germline, CDR1 is SGHTA and CDR2 is FQGTGA. CDR3 region: CASSLKGVSGVWETQYF. DNA of the CDR3: TGTGCCAGCAGCTTAAAAGGGGTTAGCGGGGTCTGGGAGACCCAGTACTTC.

This sequence joins TRBV20-1 and TRBJ2-1; 7 positions match TRBD2. The CDR3 totals 12 residues. The V segment lost 4 bases and the J segment 10 bases; nucleotides outside the gene matches: 7. The germline CDR1 and CDR2 sequences are DFQATT and SNEGSKA (reference sequence). CDR3 sequence (DNA): TGCAGTGCTACCATGGGGAGGGACGAGCAGTTCTTC. Translation: CSATMGRDEQFF.